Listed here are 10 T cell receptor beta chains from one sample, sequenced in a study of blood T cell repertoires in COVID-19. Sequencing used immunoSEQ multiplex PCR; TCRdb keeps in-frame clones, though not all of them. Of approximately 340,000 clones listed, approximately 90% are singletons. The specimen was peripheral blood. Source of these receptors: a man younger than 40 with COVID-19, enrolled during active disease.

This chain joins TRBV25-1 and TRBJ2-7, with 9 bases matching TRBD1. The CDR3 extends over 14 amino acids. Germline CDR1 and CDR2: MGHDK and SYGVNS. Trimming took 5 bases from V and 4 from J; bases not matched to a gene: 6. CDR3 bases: TGTGCCAGCAGTCAGGGACAGGGTTGGTACGAGCAGTACTTC. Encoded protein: CASSQGQGWYEQYF.

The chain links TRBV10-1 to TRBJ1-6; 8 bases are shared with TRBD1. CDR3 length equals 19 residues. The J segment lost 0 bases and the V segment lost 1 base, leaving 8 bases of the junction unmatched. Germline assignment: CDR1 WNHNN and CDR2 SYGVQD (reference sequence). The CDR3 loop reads CASSEWDRIRSSYNSPLHF. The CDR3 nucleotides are TGCGCCAGCAGTGAGTGGGACAGGATAAGGAGCTCCTATAATTCACCCCTCCACTTT.

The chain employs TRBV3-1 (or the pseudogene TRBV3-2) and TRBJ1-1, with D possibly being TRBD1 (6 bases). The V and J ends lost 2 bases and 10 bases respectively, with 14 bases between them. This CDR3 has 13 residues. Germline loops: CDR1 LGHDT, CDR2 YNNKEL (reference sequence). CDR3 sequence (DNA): TGTGCCAGCAGCCAACTCGGGGAGGGGGGAGCTTTCTTT. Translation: CASSQLGEGGAFF.

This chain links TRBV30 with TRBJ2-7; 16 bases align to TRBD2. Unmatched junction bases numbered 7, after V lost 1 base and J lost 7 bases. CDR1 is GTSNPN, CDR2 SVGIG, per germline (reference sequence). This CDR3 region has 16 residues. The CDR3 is CAWSEGLAGGPREQYF. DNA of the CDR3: TGTGCCTGGAGTGAGGGACTAGCGGGAGGGCCGCGGGAGCAGTACTTC.

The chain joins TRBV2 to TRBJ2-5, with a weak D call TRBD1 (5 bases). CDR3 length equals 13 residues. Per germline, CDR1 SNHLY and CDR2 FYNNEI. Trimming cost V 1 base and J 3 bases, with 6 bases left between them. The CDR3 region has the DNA TGTGCCAGCAGTGAAGGGACAAAAGAGACCCAGTACTTC. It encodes CASSEGTKETQYF.

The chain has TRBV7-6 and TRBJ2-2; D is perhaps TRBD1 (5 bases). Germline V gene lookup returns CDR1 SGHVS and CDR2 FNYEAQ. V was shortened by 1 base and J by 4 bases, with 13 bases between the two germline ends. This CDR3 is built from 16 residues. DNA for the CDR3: TGTGCCAGCAGCTTAGGTGAAGGGGTCGGCACCGGGGAGCTGTTTTTT. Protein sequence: CASSLGEGVGTGELFF.

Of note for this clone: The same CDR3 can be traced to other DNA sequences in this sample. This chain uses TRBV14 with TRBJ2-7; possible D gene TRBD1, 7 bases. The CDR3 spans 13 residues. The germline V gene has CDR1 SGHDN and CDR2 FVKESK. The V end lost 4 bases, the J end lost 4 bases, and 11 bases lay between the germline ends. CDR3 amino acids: CASSPQGGYEQYF. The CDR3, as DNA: TGTGCCAGCAGCCCTCAGGGGGGTTACGAGCAGTACTTC.

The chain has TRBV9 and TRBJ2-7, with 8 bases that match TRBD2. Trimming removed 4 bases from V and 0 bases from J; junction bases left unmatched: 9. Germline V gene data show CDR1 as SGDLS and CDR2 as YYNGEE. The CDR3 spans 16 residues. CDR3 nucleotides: TGTGCCAGCAGCCAAATAGCGGGACCCAGCTCCTACGAGCAGTACTTC. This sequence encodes CASSQIAGPSSYEQYF.

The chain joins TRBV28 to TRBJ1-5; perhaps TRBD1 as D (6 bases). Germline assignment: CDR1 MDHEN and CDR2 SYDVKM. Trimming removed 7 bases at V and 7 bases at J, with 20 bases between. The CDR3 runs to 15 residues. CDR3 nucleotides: TGTGCCAGCAAACATGCCGGGAGGGGGGAACAGCCCCAGCATTTT. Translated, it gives CASKHAGRGEQPQHF. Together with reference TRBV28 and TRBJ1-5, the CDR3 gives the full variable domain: DVKVTQSSRYLVKRTGEKVFLECVQDMDHENMFWYRQDPGLGLRLIYFSYDVKMKEKGDIPEGYSVSREKKERFSLILESASTNQTSMYLCASKHAGRGEQPQHFGDGTRLSIL.

Here the CDR3 DNA reads TGTGCCAGCAGCCTCGTTATAAGCGGGAACTCCTACGAGCAGTACTTC. It codes for CASSLVISGNSYEQYF. This chain connects TRBV7-2 to TRBJ2-7; TRBD2 matches at 7 bases. V shed 5 bases, J shed 0 bases, and the junction held 10 bases outside the gene matches. Germline V lookup: CDR1 SGHTA, CDR2 FQGNSA. The CDR3 runs to 16 residues.